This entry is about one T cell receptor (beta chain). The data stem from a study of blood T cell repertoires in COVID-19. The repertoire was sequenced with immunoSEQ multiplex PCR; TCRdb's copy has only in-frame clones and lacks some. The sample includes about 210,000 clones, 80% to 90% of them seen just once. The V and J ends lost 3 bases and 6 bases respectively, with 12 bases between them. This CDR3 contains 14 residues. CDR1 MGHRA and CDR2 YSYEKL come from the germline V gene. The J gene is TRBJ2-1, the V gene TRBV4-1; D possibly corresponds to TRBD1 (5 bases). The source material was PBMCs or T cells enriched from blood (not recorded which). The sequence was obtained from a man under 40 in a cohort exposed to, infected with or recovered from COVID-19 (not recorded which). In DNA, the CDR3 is TGCGCCAGCAGCCATCCGGGCAGGGTCAATGAGCAGTTCTTC. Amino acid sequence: CASSHPGRVNEQFF.